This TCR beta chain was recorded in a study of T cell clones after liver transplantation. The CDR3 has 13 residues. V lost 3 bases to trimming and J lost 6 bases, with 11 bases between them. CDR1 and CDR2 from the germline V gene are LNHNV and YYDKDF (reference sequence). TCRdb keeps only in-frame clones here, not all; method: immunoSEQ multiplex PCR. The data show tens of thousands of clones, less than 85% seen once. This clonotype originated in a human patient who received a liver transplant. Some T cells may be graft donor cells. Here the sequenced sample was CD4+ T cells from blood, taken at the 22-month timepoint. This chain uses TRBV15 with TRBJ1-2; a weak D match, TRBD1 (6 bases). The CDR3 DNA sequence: TGTGCCACCAGCAGGGACCCAGGGGATGGCTACACCTTC. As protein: CATSRDPGDGYTF.